This T cell receptor (beta chain) was observed in a study of T cells in localized non-small cell lung cancer (dated by TCRdb to 2020 to 2021). In terms of the full investigation: The study analyzed T cell repertoires of roughly 220 early-stage NSCLC patients, comparing tumors and uninvolved tumor-adjacent lungs. The cohort comprised 236 treatment-naïve NSCLC patients with resected, localized lung tumors. Of the NSCLC patients, roughly 130 were male and around 97 were female, and the mean age was approximately 69 years. Points the paper makes about the study in general: Of the top 100 tumor clones, a median of roughly 56 were detected in paired uninvolved adjacent lung; 28 were also among that lung's top 100. Because multi-region tumor sequencing was not done, intratumor heterogeneity could not be ruled out. Because of the exploratory design, TCR variables were selected using unadjusted p-values without false-discovery rate correction. Uninvolved tumor-adjacent lung showed the highest T cell clonality, higher than tumor, which suggests more focused antigenic responses in the uninvolved tumor-adjacent lung. Higher T cell density in blood was associated with longer overall survival, whereas higher clonality in adjacent lung was associated with shorter survival.

TCR beta CDR3 regions were sequenced from DNA using the immunoSEQ Assay. As for the original processing: To compute T cell density, TCR beta template counts were normalized to usable DNA, which was estimated by amplifying housekeeping genes. Using the preseqR package, richness was estimated by extrapolating to 120,000 templates for tissue samples and 400,000 templates for PBMC samples. Clonality was defined by subtracting Pielou's evenness from one. Differential abundance testing on productive amino-acid clonotypes, with a minimum total count of 5 and an alpha of 0.1, was used to identify tissue-enriched TCRs. The Jaccard Index and the Morisita Overlap Index were used to quantify repertoire overlap between compartments. GLIPH grouped TCR beta CDR3s together with public tetramer-defined viral CDR3s, and a viral motif had to include at least three viral sequences and also show V-gene enrichment. TCRdb holds this immuneACCESS table with in-frame rearrangements only. Some clones are missing; in checked studies, unresolved V genes explain under half, and the rest has no known cause. The D gene and trimming were derived from the DNA, and the V and J assignments and clone size from that table. The sample records about 33,000 clones, roughly nine tenths of which are singletons. The top ten hold around 4.3% of the sample.

Of note for this clone: Its antigen remains undetermined. It has no much larger one-base neighbor in the sample; base qualities were not kept.

At diagnosis, tumor, uninvolved tumor-adjacent lung and peripheral blood were collected and then preserved as a mix of FFPE and fresh-frozen material. For TCR repertoire profiling, blood samples were analyzed in the form of peripheral blood mononuclear cells. Specimen: peripheral blood, collected before any cancer treatment. The receptor's source is a man between 35 and 75 years old with stage I lung adenocarcinoma.

The CDR3 reads CAISEISWGSISEQYF. The DNA sequence follows: TGTGCCATCAGTGAGATAAGCTGGGGTAGTATCTCCGAGCAGTACTTC. Here the chain combines TRBV10-3 and TRBJ2-7; a confident D gene designation cannot be given. Looking up the germline V gene yields CDR1 ENHRY and CDR2 SYGVKD. V is cut by 2 bases and J by 6 bases, and the space between the germline ends is 20 bases. Spanning cysteine to phenylalanine, the CDR3 consists of 16 amino acids. The kept DNA is CDR3 alone, 48 bases in frame from the first base.